Listed here are 28 T cell receptor beta chains from one sample, sequenced in a study of somatic mutations in cytotoxic T cells in rheumatoid arthritis. Measured with immunoSEQ multiplex PCR; TCRdb has only the in-frame clones, and not every one. The sample carries about 2,800 clones, over 50% recorded once. Material for sequencing was CD8+ T cells sorted from synovial fluid. The receptors were sampled from a woman aged 18-29 years with rheumatoid arthritis.

The chain links TRBV5-6 to TRBJ2-5, with 7 positions matching TRBD1. This CDR3 has 13 residues. Germline V lookup: CDR1 SGHDT, CDR2 YYEEEE. J was trimmed by 4 bases and V by 1 base; bases with no gene match: 1. DNA for the CDR3: TGTGCCAGCAGCTTGCCAGGGGGAGAGACCCAGTACTTC. Its protein product is CASSLPGGETQYF.

The chain links TRBV30 to TRBJ2-7; 11 bases match TRBD2. The germline CDR1 and CDR2 sequences are GTSNPN and SVGIG (reference sequence). This CDR3 is built from 14 residues. The V and J ends lost 3 bases and 5 bases, in that order; junction bases with no gene match: 6. The CDR3 region is CAWSLTSGVDEQYF. The CDR3 region has the DNA TGTGCCTGGAGCTTGACTAGCGGGGTGGACGAGCAGTACTTC.

This clone was observed a single time. V and J are TRBV11-2 and TRBJ2-1, with a tentative D call TRBD1 (6 bases). Germline CDR1 is SGHAT and CDR2 is FQNNGV. The V and J ends lost 5 bases and 4 bases respectively, with 12 bases between them. This CDR3 spans 14 amino acids. This CDR3 is CASSPEGGYNEQFF. For the CDR3, the DNA is TGTGCCAGCAGCCCAGAAGGGGGTTACAATGAGCAGTTCTTC. Full variable domain (outside the CDR3, taken from reference TRBV11-2 and TRBJ2-1): EAGVAQSPRYKIIEKRQSVAFWCNPISGHATLYWYQQILGQGPKLLIQFQNNGVVDDSQLPKDRFSAERLKGVDSTLKIQPAKLEDSAVYLCASSPEGGYNEQFFGPGTRLTVL.

The chain carries TRBV9 and TRBJ2-7; 7 positions agree with TRBD1. CDR1 is SGDLS, CDR2 YYNGEE, per germline. Losses at the gene ends were 3 bases for V and 0 bases for J; bases not matched to a gene: 6. The CDR3 sequence is 15 residues long. Here the CDR3 reads CASSGGRDSSYEQYF. DNA of the CDR3: TGTGCCAGCAGCGGCGGCCGGGACAGCTCCTACGAGCAGTACTTC.

This clone has only a few counts. The chain is built from TRBV27 and TRBJ2-7; 7 nucleotides line up with TRBD2. Losses at the gene ends were 1 base for V and 6 bases for J; bases not matched to a gene: 6. From germline, CDR1 is MNHEY and CDR2 SMNVEV (reference sequence). This CDR3 has 14 amino acids. CDR3 loop: CASSLYSREGEQYF. CDR3 in DNA: TGTGCCAGCAGTTTATATTCCAGGGAGGGCGAGCAGTACTTC.

The genes are TRBV19 and TRBJ1-5, with 9 bases identical to TRBD1. The CDR3 contains 15 residues. V shed 2 bases and J 7 bases; nucleotides not matched to a gene: 6. From germline, CDR1 is LNHDA and CDR2 SQIVND (reference sequence). The CDR3 DNA is TGTGCCAGTAGTATACCGGGACAGGGAAACCAGCCCCAGCATTTT. It translates to CASSIPGQGNQPQHF.

The gene calls are TRBV25-1 and TRBJ2-2, with 8 bases identical to TRBD2. This CDR3 contains 17 residues. Germline V CDR1 and CDR2: MGHDK, SYGVNS. Unmatched junction bases numbered 16, after V lost 6 bases and J lost 7 bases. Here the CDR3 reads CASRDPHSGAYGGELFF. As DNA, the CDR3 is TGTGCCAGCAGAGACCCACATAGCGGGGCGTATGGCGGGGAGCTGTTTTTT.

The rearrangement joins TRBV28 to TRBJ1-1; a weak D match, TRBD1 (6 bases). The CDR3 contains 13 residues. Germline V gene data show CDR1 as MDHEN and CDR2 as SYDVKM. Trimming cost V 9 bases and J 5 bases, with 16 bases left between them. For the CDR3, the DNA is TGTGCCAGTCGACTGGGGGCTAAAACTGAAGCTTTCTTT. As protein: CASRLGAKTEAFF.

The genes are TRBV28 and TRBJ2-1; 13 bases align to TRBD2. With 6 bases clipped from V and 2 bases from J, the junction kept 7 bases outside the gene matches. The germline gives CDR1 MDHEN, CDR2 SYDVKM. The CDR3 length is 17 residues. CDR3 DNA sequence: TGTGCCAGCAGCCCAATGGGACTAGCGGGAACCTACAATGAGCAGTTCTTC. Amino acids: CASSPMGLAGTYNEQFF. The full variable domain, rest sourced from reference TRBV28 and TRBJ2-1, is DVKVTQSSRYLVKRTGEKVFLECVQDMDHENMFWYRQDPGLGLRLIYFSYDVKMKEKGDIPEGYSVSREKKERFSLILESASTNQTSMYLCASSPMGLAGTYNEQFFGPGTRLTVL.

V usage is TRBV27 and J usage is TRBJ2-2, with a weak D call TRBD1 (5 bases). Germline V gene sequence: CDR1 MNHEY, CDR2 SMNVEV (reference sequence). The CDR3 totals 16 residues. V gave up 5 bases and J gave up 5 bases, with 18 bases separating them. This CDR3 is CASSRLRGRQTGELFF. The DNA for the CDR3 is TGTGCCAGCAGTCGTTTAAGGGGCAGACAGACCGGGGAGCTGTTTTTT.

The sample holds one count of this clone. This rearrangement joins TRBV2 to TRBJ2-2; 12 nucleotides line up with TRBD2. Germline V gene sequence: CDR1 SNHLY, CDR2 FYNNEI. Unmatched junction bases numbered 3, after V lost 5 bases and J lost 5 bases. The CDR3 loop spans 15 amino acids. As DNA, the CDR3 is TGTGCCAGCAGTTCCGGGACTAGCGGGACCGGGGAGCTGTTTTTT. Its translation: CASSSGTSGTGELFF. Supplemented by reference TRBV2 and TRBJ2-2, the full variable domain reads EPEVTQTPSHQVTQMGQEVILRCVPISNHLYFYWYRQILGQKVEFLVSFYNNEISEKSEIFDDQFSVERPDGSNFTLKIRSTKLEDSAMYFCASSSGTSGTGELFFGEGSRLTVL.

The V call is TRBV7-2, the J call TRBJ2-6; 7 bases match TRBD1. The CDR3 totals 16 residues. Germline V gene lookup returns CDR1 SGHTA and CDR2 FQGNSA. Trimming cost V 4 bases and J 1 base; bases outside gene matches: 4. CDR3 nucleotide sequence: TGTGCCAGCAGCTCCGACAGGGCGTCTGGGGCCAACGTCCTGACTTTC. As protein: CASSSDRASGANVLTF. The entire variable domain, with the rest obtained from reference TRBV7-2 and TRBJ2-6, is as follows: GAGVSQSPSNKVTEKGKDVELRCDPISGHTALYWYRQSLGQGLEFLIYFQGNSAPDKSGLPSDRFSAERTGGSVSTLTIQRTQQEDSAVYLCASSSDRASGANVLTFGAGSRLTVL.

The chain combines TRBV7-9 with TRBJ2-3, with TRBD1 matching 8 bases. The germline CDR1 and CDR2 sequences are SEHNR and FQNEAQ (reference sequence). V was clipped by 0 bases and J by 6 bases; unmatched bases: 5. CDR3 length equals 15 residues. CDR3 loop: CASSLALDRGDTQYF. The CDR3 DNA reads as TGTGCCAGCAGCTTAGCTCTTGACAGGGGCGATACGCAGTATTTT.

The chain combines TRBV5-6 with TRBJ2-5; D is possibly TRBD2 (5 bases). There are 14 residues in the CDR3. The ends were cut back, 4 bases at V and 0 bases at J, with 10 bases in the middle. The germline V gene has CDR1 SGHDT and CDR2 YYEEEE. The CDR3 reads CASSQTGNQETQYF. CDR3 sequence (DNA): TGTGCCAGCAGCCAGACGGGGAACCAAGAGACCCAGTACTTC.

J is TRBJ1-2 and V is TRBV7-9; unclear D gene. CDR3 size: 15 residues. V was shortened by 3 bases and J by 6 bases, with 17 bases between the two germline ends. Germline values: CDR1 SEHNR, CDR2 FQNEAQ (reference sequence). CDR3 residues: CASSLGISLRDGYTF. The CDR3 DNA reads TGTGCCAGCAGCTTGGGGATATCTCTGAGGGATGGCTACACCTTC. Filled out from reference TRBV7-9 and TRBJ1-2, the complete variable domain reads DTGVSQNPRHKITKRGQNVTFRCDPISEHNRLYWYRQTLGQGPEFLTYFQNEAQLEKSRLLSDRFSAERPKGSFSTLEIQRTEQGDSAMYLCASSLGISLRDGYTFGSGTRLTVV.

The table lists this clone with a few counts. The same CDR3 is also encoded by other DNA sequences in this sample. This chain uses TRBV28 with TRBJ1-2; TRBD1 might be the D (6 bases). Per the germline V gene, CDR1 is MDHEN and CDR2 is SYDVKM. CDR3 size: 14 residues. Trimming took 5 bases from V and 4 from J, leaving 14 bases between them. DNA for the CDR3: TGTGCCAGCAGTCCACAGGGCGGGGGCTATGGCTACACCTTC. It is translated as CASSPQGGGYGYTF.

The CDR3 DNA is TGTGCCAGCAGATACAGGGGAGCCTACGAGCAGTACTTC. Translating it yields CASRYRGAYEQYF. This chain uses TRBV5-4 with TRBJ2-7; 7 nucleotides agree with TRBD1. With V trimmed by 5 bases and J by 2 bases, 4 bases remained unmatched. The CDR3 contains 13 residues. CDR1 is SGHNT and CDR2 is YYREEE in the germline V gene (reference sequence).

The chain combines TRBV13 with TRBJ2-7; possibly TRBD2 for D (5 bases). The CDR3 extends over 13 amino acids. Germline V gives CDR1 PRHDT, CDR2 FYEKMQ (reference sequence). The V and J ends lost 1 base and 4 bases respectively, with 8 bases between them. As DNA, the CDR3 is TGTGCCAGCAGCTTAGAATCGGGGTACGAGCAGTACTTC. It yields the protein CASSLESGYEQYF. The full variable domain, with the rest looked up from reference TRBV13 and TRBJ2-7, is AAGVIQSPRHLIKEKRETATLKCYPIPRHDTVYWYQQGPGQDPQFLISFYEKMQSDKGSIPDRFSAQQFSDYHSELNMSSLELGDSALYFCASSLESGYEQYFGPGTRLTVT.

V is TRBV15 and J is TRBJ2-2, with 10 bases aligning to TRBD2. This CDR3 is 16 amino acids long. Germline CDR1 and CDR2: LNHNV and YYDKDF (reference sequence). V trimming: 3 bases; J trimming: 4 bases; junction bases outside the gene matches: 5. The CDR3 reads CATSSSTSGFTGELFF. The DNA of the CDR3 is TGTGCCACCAGCAGCTCGACTAGCGGGTTCACCGGGGAGCTGTTTTTT.

This clone is judged large. V usage is TRBV2 and J usage is TRBJ2-3; 10 bases are a match to TRBD1. Germline V gene sequence: CDR1 SNHLY, CDR2 FYNNEI. This CDR3 contains 15 residues. Germline trimming cut 4 bases from V and 6 bases from J; bases unmatched to any gene: 7. For the CDR3, the DNA is TGTGCCAGCAGTGTCTTCGACAGGGGGCCTGATACGCAGTATTTT. Protein sequence: CASSVFDRGPDTQYF. Full variable domain (outside the CDR3, taken from reference TRBV2 and TRBJ2-3): EPEVTQTPSHQVTQMGQEVILRCVPISNHLYFYWYRQILGQKVEFLVSFYNNEISEKSEIFDDQFSVERPDGSNFTLKIRSTKLEDSAMYFCASSVFDRGPDTQYFGPGTRLTVL.

Written as DNA, the CDR3 is TGTGCCAGCAGTGACCCCGGGACAGGGGGCGAACCTAATGAAAAACTGTTTTTT. This gives the protein CASSDPGTGGEPNEKLFF. This chain connects TRBV2 to TRBJ1-4; 12 positions agree with TRBD1. The germline V gene has CDR1 SNHLY and CDR2 FYNNEI. V dropped 3 bases and J dropped 3; count of bases not matched to a gene: 8. CDR3 size: 18 residues.

The chain links TRBV2 to TRBJ2-5; D ambiguous. Trimming pared 4 bases from V and 5 bases from J, leaving 8 bases between. CDR1 is SNHLY and CDR2 is FYNNEI in the germline V gene. This CDR3 spans 12 amino acids. The CDR3 coding sequence is TGTGCCAGCAGTGCCGTGGAGGAGACCCAGTACTTC. This encodes CASSAVEETQYF.

The J gene is TRBJ2-7, the V gene TRBV19; D might be TRBD2 (6 bases). In germline, CDR1 is LNHDA, CDR2 SQIVND (reference sequence). The CDR3 spans 13 residues. The V gene lost 5 bases and the J gene lost 2 bases, with 10 bases spanning the gap. The CDR3 region is CASSAGRAYEQYF. The CDR3 nucleotides read TGTGCCAGTAGTGCGGGGCGGGCCTACGAGCAGTACTTC.

The chain carries TRBV30 and TRBJ2-3; 7 nucleotides align to TRBD1. CDR1 is GTSNPN and CDR2 is SVGIG in the germline V gene (reference sequence). V trimming: 5 bases; J trimming: 4 bases; junction bases outside the gene matches: 9. CDR3 length equals 14 residues. CDR3 region: CAWLDRASADTQYF. CDR3 nucleotides: TGTGCCTGGCTAGACAGGGCGTCAGCAGATACGCAGTATTTT.

V and J are TRBV5-1 and TRBJ2-1; 11 bases are shared with TRBD1. The CDR3 runs 15 residues. Germline-derived CDR1 and CDR2 are SGHRS and YFSETQ. J gave up 8 bases and V 6 bases, and 10 bases lay outside the gene matches. Here the CDR3 reads CASTRTGGPVDEQFF. In DNA, the CDR3 is TGCGCCAGCACCCGGACAGGGGGCCCAGTTGATGAGCAGTTCTTC.

This chain links TRBV7-2 with TRBJ1-3; 7 bases are shared with TRBD1. CDR1 and CDR2 from the germline V gene are SGHTA and FQGNSA. Trimming took 6 bases from V and 4 from J; bases not matched to a gene: 9. CDR3 length equals 15 residues. This CDR3 is CASRFTGESGNTIYF. DNA of the CDR3: TGTGCCAGCAGGTTCACAGGGGAGTCCGGAAACACCATATATTTT.

Only a few counts were recorded for this clone. The genes are TRBV6-5 and TRBJ2-7; TRBD1 aligns across 9 bases. Germline CDR1 and CDR2: MNHEY and SVGAGI. This CDR3 has 15 residues. The J segment lost 6 bases and the V segment lost 0 bases, leaving 6 bases of the junction unmatched. The CDR3 DNA reads TGTGCCAGCAGTTACTCTTACGGGACAGGGCTCGAGCAGTACTTC. This sequence encodes CASSYSYGTGLEQYF.

The chain carries TRBV4-1 and TRBJ1-2, with D perhaps TRBD1 (6 bases). Trimming shortened V by 7 bases and J by 0 bases, and 30 bases separated the two germline ends. Germline V gene data show CDR1 as MGHRA and CDR2 as YSYEKL. The CDR3 is 20 amino acids. The DNA for the CDR3 is TGCGCCAGCACCTACAGGGAGAGACCCAACCTCCAAGAAACTAACTATGGCTACACCTTC. This encodes CASTYRERPNLQETNYGYTF.